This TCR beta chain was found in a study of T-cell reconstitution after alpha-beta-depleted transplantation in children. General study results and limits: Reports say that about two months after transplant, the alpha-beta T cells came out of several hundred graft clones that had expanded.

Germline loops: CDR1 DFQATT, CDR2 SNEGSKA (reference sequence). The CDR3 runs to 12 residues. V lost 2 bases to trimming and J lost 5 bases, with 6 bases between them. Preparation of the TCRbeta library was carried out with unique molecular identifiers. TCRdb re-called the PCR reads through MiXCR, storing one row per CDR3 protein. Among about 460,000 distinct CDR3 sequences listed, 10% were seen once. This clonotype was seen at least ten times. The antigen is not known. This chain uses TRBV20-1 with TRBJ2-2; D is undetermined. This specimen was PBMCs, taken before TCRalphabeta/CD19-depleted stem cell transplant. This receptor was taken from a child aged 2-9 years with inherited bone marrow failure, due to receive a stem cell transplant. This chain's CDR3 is CSARRVTGELFF. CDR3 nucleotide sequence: TGCAGTGCTAGAAGGGTAACCGGGGAGCTGTTTTTT.